Sequencing of this T cell receptor (beta chain) was carried out in a study of untreated major depressive disorder. This table comes from immunoSEQ multiplex PCR, and its TCRdb copy is limited to in-frame clones, with some not included. This sample yields approximately 15,000 clones, of which around 90% are seen a single time; 1.7% belongs to the top ten. Each depressed patient was pairwise matched to a non-depressed control for sex, age, current smoking status and body mass index. Sequencing was performed on CD4+ T cells from PBMCs. The receptor was isolated from a woman in her twenties or thirties with major depressive disorder.

CDR3 region: CASSLGTDTQYF. In DNA, the CDR3 is TGTGCCAGCAGCCTCGGGACAGATACGCAGTATTTT. The rearrangement uses TRBV7-9 and TRBJ2-3, with unresolved D. Germline V CDR1 and CDR2: SEHNR, FQNEAQ (reference sequence). This CDR3 spans 12 amino acids. Trimming took 5 bases from V and 3 from J, leaving 6 bases between them.